Listed here are 23 T cell receptor beta chains from one sample, sequenced in a study of T cell responses to AZD1222 COVID-19 vaccine. Sequencing was performed with immunoSEQ multiplex PCR; in TCRdb, only in-frame clones are kept and a portion is missing. Here the sample spans roughly 120,000 clones, around 86% being singletons. Sequenced here: peripheral blood, sampled on day 0 of AZD1222 vaccination. These receptors originate from an adult in good health.

The chain joins TRBV28 to TRBJ2-1; TRBD2 might be the D (6 bases). Trimming pared 4 bases from V and 6 bases from J, leaving 13 bases between. Germline assignment: CDR1 MDHEN and CDR2 SYDVKM. The CDR3 runs 14 residues. CDR3 nucleotide sequence: TGTGCCAGCAGTTCGGGAGTTTCCCGCAATGAGCAGTTCTTC. Protein sequence: CASSSGVSRNEQFF.

This chain joins TRBV7-9 and TRBJ2-1, with a tentative D call TRBD2 (6 bases). Per the germline V gene, CDR1 is SEHNR and CDR2 is FQNEAQ (reference sequence). With 7 bases removed from V and 3 bases from J, the gap between germline ends came to 19 bases. This CDR3 contains 16 residues. CDR3 sequence reads: CASTKRRLANYNEQFF. In DNA form, the CDR3 reads TGTGCCAGCACCAAAAGACGTCTAGCGAACTACAATGAGCAGTTCTTC.

The rearrangement uses TRBV5-1 and TRBJ2-3; D unclear. This CDR3 contains 12 residues. CDR1 is SGHRS and CDR2 is YFSETQ in the germline V gene. Trimming shortened V by 5 bases and J by 5 bases, and 9 bases separated the two germline ends. CDR3 amino acids: CASRYDKDTQYF. The CDR3 coding sequence is TGCGCCAGCAGATACGACAAAGATACGCAGTATTTT.

This clone is a singleton in its sample. DNA for the CDR3: TGTGCCACCCGTGGACAGGGGGTGGGAGTTGGTGAGCAGTTCTTC. Translation gives CATRGQGVGVGEQFF. This rearrangement joins TRBV28 to TRBJ2-1, with TRBD1 matching 10 bases. CDR1 is MDHEN and CDR2 is SYDVKM in the germline V gene. This CDR3 region has 15 residues. V shed 10 bases, J shed 9 bases, and the junction held 15 bases outside the gene matches.

The chain joins TRBV7-2 to TRBJ1-4, with D perhaps TRBD1 (5 bases). The CDR3 spans 14 residues. V dropped 5 bases and J dropped 8 bases, with 15 bases sitting between them. Germline-derived CDR1 and CDR2 are SGHTA and FQGNSA. CDR3 sequence reads: CASSPLGRNEKLFF. The CDR3, as DNA: TGTGCCAGCAGCCCCCTGGGGCGCAACGAAAAACTGTTTTTT.

J is TRBJ2-1 and V is TRBV28; 10 nucleotides agree with TRBD2. CDR1 MDHEN and CDR2 SYDVKM come from the germline V gene. This CDR3 has 17 residues. V gave up 2 bases and J gave up 7 bases; unmatched junction bases: 11. CDR3 protein: CASSLNSLAGVGNEQFF. The DNA of the CDR3 is TGTGCCAGCAGTTTAAATAGCCTAGCGGGAGTGGGAAATGAGCAGTTCTTC.

The chain joins TRBV19 to TRBJ1-5; D is possibly TRBD1 (5 bases). This CDR3 spans 17 amino acids. Germline V gives CDR1 LNHDA, CDR2 SQIVND (reference sequence). The V end was cut by 2 bases, the J end by 5 bases, with 19 bases between. The CDR3: CASSIFSGQGSDQPQHF. In DNA form, the CDR3 reads TGTGCCAGTAGTATATTTTCGGGGCAGGGAAGTGATCAGCCCCAGCATTTT.

This chain joins TRBV27 and TRBJ1-3, with 9 bases identical to TRBD1. Trimming at V came to 6 bases and at J to 4 bases, leaving 7 bases not matched to a gene. Germline-derived CDR1 and CDR2 are MNHEY and SMNVEV (reference sequence). The CDR3 loop spans 15 amino acids. CDR3 sequence (DNA): TGTGCCAGCAGCCCGGGACAGGGTAGGGGAAACACCATATATTTT. Its protein is CASSPGQGRGNTIYF.

In this sample, this clone turned up once. V is TRBV5-1 and J is TRBJ1-1; 9 bases agree with TRBD1. Germline CDR1 is SGHRS and CDR2 is YFSETQ. This CDR3 is 15 amino acids long. V shed 4 bases and J 8 bases; nucleotides not matched to a gene: 12. The CDR3 sequence is CASSRQGEGEKEAFF. The CDR3 bases are TGCGCCAGCAGCCGACAGGGGGAGGGGGAAAAGGAAGCTTTCTTT.

CDR3 sequence: CATSRDGPAIGELFF. The CDR3 DNA sequence: TGTGCCACCAGCAGAGATGGACCCGCCATCGGGGAGCTGTTTTTT. V usage is TRBV15 and J usage is TRBJ2-2, with no clear D. CDR1 is LNHNV, CDR2 YYDKDF, per germline (reference sequence). Trimming took off 0 bases at V and 7 bases at J, with 12 bases between the two ends. The CDR3 is made up of 15 amino acids.

This clone was counted a single time. This sequence joins TRBV3-1 (or the pseudogene TRBV3-2) and TRBJ1-5; D is uncertain. Germline V gene sequence: CDR1 LGHDT, CDR2 YNNKEL (reference sequence). V lost 2 bases and J 7 bases, leaving 9 bases between the germline ends. The CDR3 is 13 residues long. CDR3: CASSQSFDQPQHF. Here the CDR3 DNA reads TGTGCCAGCAGCCAAAGTTTCGACCAGCCCCAGCATTTT.

The chain links TRBV18 to TRBJ1-5, with 9 bases that match TRBD1. The CDR3 length is 13 residues. The J segment lost 7 bases and the V segment lost 8 bases, leaving 6 bases of the junction unmatched. Germline CDR1 and CDR2: KGHSH and LQKENI. The chain's CDR3 is CASARDREQPQHF. CDR3 in DNA: TGTGCCAGCGCCCGGGACAGGGAACAGCCCCAGCATTTT.

This clone was detected only a few times. The chain's CDR3 is CASSFVPLDEQFF. DNA for the CDR3: TGTGCCAGCAGCTTTGTACCCCTGGATGAGCAGTTCTTC. The rearrangement uses TRBV7-3 and TRBJ2-1; D gene uncertain. The CDR3 length is 13 residues. The germline gives CDR1 SGHTA, CDR2 FQGTGA. Trimming took off 3 bases at V and 8 bases at J, with 11 bases between the two ends.

The chain links TRBV2 to TRBJ2-7; D possibly matches TRBD1 or TRBD2 (7 bases each). CDR3 length equals 14 residues. V lost 4 bases and J 8 bases, leaving 18 bases between the germline ends. Germline V lookup: CDR1 SNHLY, CDR2 FYNNEI. This CDR3 reads CASSVVQGGTQQYF. CDR3 DNA: TGTGCCAGCAGTGTGGTGCAGGGGGGGACCCAGCAGTACTTC.

The chain employs TRBV5-1 and TRBJ1-5; 7 positions match TRBD1. Per germline, CDR1 SGHRS and CDR2 YFSETQ. The CDR3 runs 15 residues. V lost 4 bases to trimming and J lost 1 base; unmatched junction nucleotides: 5. The DNA of the CDR3 is TGCGCCAGCAGCGCCAGGGGGGGAAGCAATCAGCCCCAGCATTTT. Its protein product is CASSARGGSNQPQHF.

Here the CDR3 reads CASSLNPAGGGTDTQYF. CDR3 DNA sequence: TGTGCCAGCAGCTTAAATCCAGCGGGAGGGGGCACAGATACGCAGTATTTT. The chain recombines TRBV7-3 with TRBJ2-3; 10 bases line up with TRBD2. From germline, CDR1 is SGHTA and CDR2 FQGTGA. This CDR3 has 17 amino acids. Germline trimming cut 1 base from V and 1 base from J; bases unmatched to any gene: 5.

This clone showed up just a few times. The chain couples TRBV11-3 to TRBJ2-2, with 8 nucleotides matching TRBD1. Trimming removed 2 bases from V and 4 bases from J; junction bases left unmatched: 12. The germline V gene encodes CDR1 SGHNT and CDR2 YENEEA. The CDR3 has 18 amino acids. Here the CDR3 reads CASSLYPIGQGGTGELFF. The CDR3 nucleotides read TGTGCCAGCAGCTTATACCCCATAGGACAGGGTGGCACCGGGGAGCTGTTTTTT.

A note on this clone: Other DNA sequences from this sample encode an identical CDR3 as well. The CDR3 DNA reads as TGTGCCAGCAGCGTAGCATCTGGGGCCAACGTCCTGACTTTC. This gives the protein CASSVASGANVLTF. The chain carries TRBV9 and TRBJ2-6; D unclear. V dropped 0 bases and J dropped 1 base, with 2 bases sitting between them. This CDR3 is built from 14 residues. Germline V gene sequence: CDR1 SGDLS, CDR2 YYNGEE.

The chain recombines TRBV5-4 with TRBJ1-1; no definite D call. Trimming removed 1 base from V and 0 bases from J, with 10 bases in between. CDR3 length: 15 residues. The germline CDR1 and CDR2 sequences are SGHNT and YYREEE (reference sequence). This CDR3 is CASSLQATLNTEAFF. The CDR3 DNA reads as TGTGCCAGCAGCTTGCAGGCGACTTTGAACACTGAAGCTTTCTTT.

The rearrangement uses TRBV14 and TRBJ2-3; D is ambiguous. CDR3 length: 15 amino acids. Between the trimmed V and J ends, which lost 1 base and 1 base, there was a span of 9 bases. Germline V gene lookup returns CDR1 SGHDN and CDR2 FVKESK. In DNA form, the CDR3 reads TGTGCCAGCAGCCAAGTGACCCCTGGCACAGATACGCAGTATTTT. As protein: CASSQVTPGTDTQYF.

This clone showed up just a few times. This sequence joins TRBV5-6 and TRBJ1-3; TRBD1 agrees at 7 bases. With 4 bases clipped from V and 2 bases from J, the junction kept 6 bases outside the gene matches. Germline-derived CDR1 and CDR2 are SGHDT and YYEEEE. This CDR3 is 15 amino acids long. The CDR3 nucleotides read TGTGCCAGCAGCCCCCTAGACAGGGCTGGAAACACCATATATTTT. Translation: CASSPLDRAGNTIYF.

The CDR3 DNA reads as TGTGCCAGCAGCCCCTCCGGGACCCCATCGAACAGCGAGCAGTACTTC. It codes for CASSPSGTPSNSEQYF. This chain joins TRBV4-2 and TRBJ2-7; D possibly uses TRBD1 or TRBD2 (5 bases each). Germline CDR1 and CDR2: LGHNA and YNFKEQ. V lost 4 bases to trimming and J lost 6 bases, with 22 bases between them. This CDR3 comprises 16 residues.

This chain uses TRBV30 with TRBJ1-2; 7 bases fit TRBD1. Germline V gene data show CDR1 as GTSNPN and CDR2 as SVGIG (reference sequence). J lost 3 bases, V lost 1 base, and 2 bases had no gene match. CDR3 length equals 13 residues. The CDR3 DNA reads as TGTGCCTGGAGTGGCAGGGGGGACTATGGCTACACCTTC. Encoded protein: CAWSGRGDYGYTF.